The 5 T cell receptor beta chains reported below all come from one sample, sequenced in a study of blood T cell repertoires in COVID-19. Libraries were prepared by immunoSEQ multiplex PCR; TCRdb keeps only in-frame clonotypes and omits some of them. The sample shows 200,000 to 250,000 clones, about 86% of them seen only once. Sequencing was performed on peripheral blood. These receptor sequences come from a woman between 50 and 59 years old with COVID-19, enrolled during active disease.

The chain couples TRBV6-2 or TRBV6-3 to TRBJ1-5; 7 nucleotides line up with TRBD1. Unmatched junction bases numbered 2, after V lost 2 bases and J lost 1 base. Germline assignment: CDR1 MNHEY and CDR2 SVGEGT. The CDR3 has 15 residues. The CDR3 nucleotides read TGTGCCAGCAGTTACGGGACAGTGAGCAATCAGCCCCAGCATTTT. Translation: CASSYGTVSNQPQHF.

The V call is TRBV7-2, the J call TRBJ1-6; possible D gene TRBD1, 6 bases. V gave up 9 bases and J gave up 2 bases, with 14 bases separating them. CDR1 and CDR2 (germline): SGHTA, FQGNSA. This CDR3 spans 15 amino acids. CDR3 region: CASTPGVTYNSPLHF. CDR3 in DNA: TGTGCCAGTACACCAGGGGTCACCTATAATTCACCCCTCCACTTT.

The rearrangement links TRBV7-3 to TRBJ1-1; D is ambiguous. The CDR3 covers 13 residues. Germline CDR1 is SGHTA and CDR2 is FQGTGA. V gave up 2 bases and J gave up 2 bases, with 6 bases separating them. CDR3 in DNA: TGTGCCAGCAGCTTACAGGCCAACACTGAAGCTTTCTTT. Translated: CASSLQANTEAFF.

V is TRBV7-2 and J is TRBJ2-1, with a possible D match to TRBD2 (5 bases). Germline CDR1 and CDR2: SGHTA and FQGNSA. V lost 1 base, J lost 2 bases, and 9 bases lay in between. This CDR3 spans 15 amino acids. The CDR3 loop reads CASSLVQTTYNEQFF. CDR3 nucleotides: TGTGCCAGCAGCTTAGTCCAGACTACCTACAATGAGCAGTTCTTC.

A single count supports this clone. The rearrangement joins TRBV9 to TRBJ2-1; the match to TRBD1 covers 11 bases. V was pared by 2 bases and J by 8 bases, with 12 bases of the junction left unmatched. The CDR3 covers 17 residues. Germline-derived CDR1 and CDR2 are SGDLS and YYNGEE. The CDR3 reads CASSVSLGDRGWDEQFF. The CDR3 DNA sequence: TGTGCCAGCAGCGTCTCCCTGGGGGACAGGGGGTGGGATGAGCAGTTCTTC.